What follows are 20 T cell receptor beta chains derived from one specimen sequenced in a study of identical twins. MiXCR, run by TCRdb on the 5' RACE reads, gives a single entry per CDR3 protein. The profile shows under 800,000 distinct CDR3 sequences, less than 25% of them singletons. These data also formed part of another study, on T cells expressing NK-cell markers.

The material sequenced was PBMCs. These receptors were obtained from a woman in her late teens or twenties in good health.

This clonotype was detected ten times or more. The J gene is TRBJ1-1, the V gene TRBV5-1; D uncertain. The ends were cut back, 4 bases at V and 1 base at J, with 14 bases in the middle. Looked up from germline, CDR1 is SGHRS and CDR2 is YFSETQ. The CDR3 spans 15 residues. The CDR3 region is CASSLYWTENTEAFF. The CDR3, as DNA: TGCGCCAGCAGCCTATATTGGACGGAGAACACTGAAGCTTTCTTT.

This clonotype was detected a few times. CDR3 DNA: TGCGCCAGCAGCTTCTTCGGCTACGAGCAGTACTTC. It yields the protein CASSFFGYEQYF. The chain combines TRBV5-1 with TRBJ2-7; D gene ambiguous. The CDR3 is 12 residues long. Trimming took 2 bases from V and 3 from J, leaving 6 bases between them. Looked up from germline, CDR1 is SGHRS and CDR2 is YFSETQ.

V is TRBV3-1 and J is TRBJ2-7, with D unresolved. CDR1 and CDR2 from the germline V gene are LGHDT and YNNKEL (reference sequence). With 4 bases removed from V and 6 bases from J, the gap between germline ends came to 13 bases. The CDR3 runs 13 residues. CDR3 residues: CASSREGGIEQYF. CDR3 bases: TGTGCCAGCAGCCGAGAAGGTGGAATCGAGCAGTACTTC.

This clonotype was detected ten times or more. The junction does not match germline at one end; this may be a read error. The rearrangement joins TRBV5-1 to TRBJ2-2; D gene unclear. Germline CDR1 reads SGHRS; CDR2 reads YFSETQ. This CDR3 comprises 12 residues. The CDR3 bases are TGTGCCAGCAGCCAGAACACCGGGGAGCTGTTTTTT. As protein: CASSQNTGELFF.

This clonotype was found a few times. The chain employs TRBV20-1 and TRBJ2-1; 10 nucleotides line up with TRBD2. The CDR3 covers 14 residues. Germline V lookup: CDR1 DFQATT, CDR2 SNEGSKA (reference sequence). V gave up 5 bases and J gave up 8 bases; unmatched junction bases: 9. In DNA form, the CDR3 reads TGCAGTGCTCACACAGAAGGACTAGCGGATGAGCAGTTCTTC. Translated, it gives CSAHTEGLADEQFF.

V gene TRBV20-1 combines with J gene TRBJ2-1; perhaps TRBD1 as D (6 bases). Trimming took off 2 bases at V and 7 bases at J, with 27 bases between the two ends. The CDR3 contains 18 residues. Germline CDR1 DFQATT, CDR2 SNEGSKA (reference sequence). CDR3 loop: CSARQDGPQGSGGNEQFF. CDR3 bases: TGCAGTGCTAGACAGGACGGGCCACAGGGTTCGGGCGGGAATGAGCAGTTCTTC.

The J gene is TRBJ2-2, the V gene TRBV12-3 or TRBV12-4, with TRBD1 matching 9 bases. This CDR3 comprises 17 residues. The V segment lost 6 bases and the J segment 4 bases; nucleotides outside the gene matches: 12. The CDR3 sequence: CASRLLRGQGGTGELFF. The CDR3 DNA reads as TGTGCCAGCAGGCTGCTGAGGGGACAGGGCGGCACCGGGGAGCTGTTTTTT.

The chain joins TRBV7-6 to TRBJ1-5; TRBD1 agrees at 9 bases. V shed 5 bases, J shed 5 bases, and the junction held 7 bases outside the gene matches. The CDR3 loop spans 15 amino acids. Germline CDR1 SGHVS, CDR2 FNYEAQ. The CDR3 DNA follows: TGTGCCAGCAGCCCACTACAGGGGGCTTATCAGCCCCAGCATTTT. Translating gives CASSPLQGAYQPQHF.

V usage is TRBV20-1 and J usage is TRBJ2-4; the match to TRBD2 covers 9 bases. Germline loops: CDR1 DFQATT, CDR2 SNEGSKA (reference sequence). The CDR3 is 15 residues long. The ends lost 3 bases at V and 2 bases at J; junction bases unmatched: 5. The CDR3 spells CSARRRGGPKNIQYF. In DNA form, the CDR3 reads TGCAGTGCTAGGAGGCGGGGGGGCCCCAAAAACATTCAGTACTTC.

J is TRBJ1-1 and V is TRBV5-6; D remains ambiguous. The CDR3 has 14 amino acids. Trimming took 2 bases from V and 4 from J, leaving 12 bases between them. Germline CDR1 SGHDT, CDR2 YYEEEE. Here the CDR3 reads CASSFEASSTEAFF. The CDR3 DNA follows: TGTGCCAGCAGCTTCGAAGCTTCGAGCACTGAAGCTTTCTTT.

This chain connects TRBV6-2 or TRBV6-3 to TRBJ2-3, with 9 bases matching TRBD2. Per germline, CDR1 MNHEY and CDR2 SVGEGT. With 8 bases clipped from V and 2 bases from J, the junction kept 8 bases outside the gene matches. The CDR3 runs to 15 residues. The CDR3 nucleotides are TGTGCCAGCCCCCCCTCTAGCGGGGACACAGATACGCAGTATTTT. Residues: CASPPSSGDTDTQYF.

The table lists this clonotype with many counts. The V call is TRBV5-1, the J call TRBJ1-2; no definite D call. Trimming removed 4 bases from V and 4 bases from J, with 20 bases in between. The CDR3 sequence is 16 residues long. The germline V gene has CDR1 SGHRS and CDR2 YFSETQ. This chain's CDR3 is CASSGQGEPTLYGYTF. In DNA form, the CDR3 reads TGCGCCAGCAGCGGTCAAGGAGAACCTACGCTCTATGGCTACACCTTC.

The chain combines TRBV11-3 with TRBJ2-3, with 7 bases aligning to TRBD2. V gave up 5 bases and J gave up 8 bases; unmatched junction bases: 13. Germline CDR1 reads SGHNT; CDR2 reads YENEEA. The CDR3 runs 15 residues. CDR3 sequence reads: CASSLTPQSGATQYF. The CDR3 nucleotides read TGTGCCAGCAGCCTAACCCCCCAAAGCGGGGCTACGCAGTATTTT.

This sequence joins TRBV11-2 and TRBJ2-7; D is tentatively TRBD1 or TRBD2 (5 bases each). This CDR3 is 16 amino acids long. Trimming removed 6 bases from V and 4 bases from J, with 22 bases in between. Germline V lookup: CDR1 SGHAT, CDR2 FQNNGV. CDR3 nucleotides: TGTGCCAGCAGGCCTGTCACGGGGCGTCGTAATTACGAGCAGTACTTC. It translates to CASRPVTGRRNYEQYF.

This clonotype has more than one count but fewer than ten. The chain employs TRBV3-1 and TRBJ2-1, with 11 nucleotides matching TRBD2. Germline trimming cut 0 bases from V and 6 bases from J; bases unmatched to any gene: 7. Germline V gene lookup returns CDR1 LGHDT and CDR2 YNNKEL (reference sequence). CDR3 size: 17 residues. CDR3 DNA: TGTGCCAGCAGCCAAGATAGGGGCACTAGCGGGAGCAATGAGCAGTTCTTC. This gives the protein CASSQDRGTSGSNEQFF.

The chain employs TRBV12-3 or TRBV12-4 and TRBJ2-3; unclear D gene. Trimming took 6 bases from V and 3 from J, leaving 10 bases between them. This CDR3 is built from 13 residues. The CDR3 DNA is TGTGCCAGCAGCATAGCTCGTACAGATACGCAGTATTTT. Its protein is CASSIARTDTQYF.

This clonotype has only a few counts. This chain joins TRBV10-3 and TRBJ2-3; TRBD2 matches at 14 bases. This CDR3 is 17 amino acids long. Looked up from germline, CDR1 is ENHRY and CDR2 is SYGVKD. V lost 6 bases and J lost 5; bases outside the gene matches: 10. CDR3 in DNA: TGTGCCATCAGAACCGGGACTAGCGGGAGCATTCAAGATACGCAGTATTTT. Protein sequence: CAIRTGTSGSIQDTQYF.

This chain links TRBV6-2 or TRBV6-3 with TRBJ2-5, with D perhaps TRBD2 (6 bases). The V and J ends lost 0 bases and 1 base respectively, with 12 bases between them. Germline CDR1 is MNHEY and CDR2 is SVGEGT. The CDR3 sequence is 16 residues long. The CDR3 is CASSYSSRESQETQYF. DNA for the CDR3: TGTGCCAGCAGTTACTCGTCTCGGGAGTCCCAAGAGACCCAGTACTTC.

The table lists this clonotype with a few counts. This chain links TRBV28 with TRBJ2-1; 7 positions agree with TRBD2. The germline V gene has CDR1 MDHEN and CDR2 SYDVKM. Losses at the gene ends were 11 bases for V and 7 bases for J; bases not matched to a gene: 14. CDR3 size: 14 residues. The CDR3 DNA sequence: TGTGCCTGCCAGCCGGGAGGCTGGGGGAATGAGCAGTTCTTC. Its protein is CACQPGGWGNEQFF.

The table lists this clonotype with a count of one. CDR3 sequence (DNA): TGCAGTGCCCCTGTGGGGGAGACCCAGTACTTC. This gives the protein CSAPVGETQYF. The V gene is TRBV20-1, the J gene TRBJ2-5; D gene unclear. Germline lookup yields CDR1 DFQATT and CDR2 SNEGSKA (reference sequence). V lost 6 bases and J lost 5, with 10 bases in between. The CDR3 covers 11 residues.